This T cell receptor (beta chain) derives from a study of blood T cell repertoires in COVID-19. Across the study: Collection of acute and convalescent COVID-19 samples took place in the United States, Italy and Spain. PBMCs, B-cell-depleted T cells, or T cells were the source of the cDNA or gDNA that made up the material.

This CDR3 has 13 residues. Per germline, CDR1 MNHEY and CDR2 SVGAGI. V dropped 6 bases and J dropped 8; count of bases not matched to a gene: 7. Per the study methods: Nucleated cell number was recorded as an estimate derived from reference gene primer amplification. Libraries were prepared by immunoSEQ multiplex PCR; TCRdb keeps only in-frame clonotypes and omits some of them. The D gene and trimming were derived from the DNA, and the V and J assignments and clone size from that table. The data hold 150,000 to 180,000 clones, with around 83% observed a single time. A Seattle source enrolled patients during active infection and followed them longitudinally.

Sequencing input: peripheral blood. The chain carries TRBV6-5 and TRBJ1-2, with 9 bases matching TRBD1. The origin of this receptor is a woman aged 55-70 years with COVID-19, enrolled during active disease. The CDR3 sequence: CASRPTGGGGYTF. As DNA, the CDR3 is TGTGCCAGCAGGCCTACAGGGGGCGGCGGCTACACCTTC.